This passage covers 22 T cell receptor beta chains from one sample sequenced in a study of Ad26.COV2.S vaccination and SARS-CoV-2 variants. Regarding treatment: around 19 received Ad26.COV2.S at low or high dose, single or two shots; about 5 received placebo; per-sample allocation not given. Day 63 after the first vaccine or placebo injection was the time point for sampling. Using immunoSEQ multiplex PCR, the repertoire was profiled, and TCRdb retains in-frame clones only, with some absent. The table records roughly 350,000 clones, less than 90% of them present only once. Sequencing was performed on peripheral blood, taken in a trial of Ad26.COV2.S vaccine versus placebo. The receptors derive from a person between 18 and 65 years old who received the Ad26.COV2.S COVID-19 vaccine or a placebo.

V and J are TRBV19 and TRBJ2-7; 7 bases match TRBD1. Germline CDR1 reads LNHDA; CDR2 reads SQIVND (reference sequence). CDR3 length: 14 residues. J was trimmed by 3 bases and V by 5 bases; bases with no gene match: 7. The CDR3 DNA sequence: TGTGCCAGTAGTTTCTCCGGGACAGACTACGAGCAGTACTTC. It codes for CASSFSGTDYEQYF.

The chain recombines TRBV7-9 with TRBJ1-6; D uncertain. V was shortened by 5 bases and J by 12 bases, with 11 bases between the two germline ends. CDR1 is SEHNR, CDR2 FQNEAQ, per germline (reference sequence). The CDR3 is 12 residues long. In DNA form, the CDR3 reads TGTGCCAGCAGCCTCGAAGCGGAACCCCTCCACTTT. This sequence encodes CASSLEAEPLHF.

The DNA of the CDR3 is TGTGCCAGCAGACATGCCTCGGGACGGAGGTCCTCTGGGGCCAACGTCCTGACTTTC. Encoded protein: CASRHASGRRSSGANVLTF. The chain links TRBV28 to TRBJ2-6; D possibly matches TRBD1 or TRBD2 (5 bases each). Germline V CDR1 and CDR2: MDHEN, SYDVKM. This CDR3 is built from 19 residues. V dropped 6 bases and J dropped 0 bases, with 21 bases sitting between them.

The chain uses TRBV5-1 and TRBJ2-7, with TRBD2 matching over 12 bases. CDR3 size: 16 residues. Per germline, CDR1 SGHRS and CDR2 YFSETQ. The V and J ends lost 0 bases and 2 bases, in that order; junction bases with no gene match: 3. CDR3 sequence (DNA): TGCGCCAGCAGCTTGGCCTCTAGCGGGGGGGCCTACGAGCAGTACTTC. Amino acid sequence: CASSLASSGGAYEQYF.

This chain uses TRBV4-2 with TRBJ1-2; D call uncertain. V dropped 1 base and J dropped 4 bases, with 10 bases sitting between them. Germline V CDR1 and CDR2: LGHNA, YNFKEQ. The CDR3 runs 14 residues. CDR3 bases: TGTGCCAGCAGCCAAGGAAGTCGGGGCTATGGCTACACCTTC. It translates to CASSQGSRGYGYTF.

The chain is built from TRBV11-2 and TRBJ1-2; tentative D call: TRBD1 (5 bases). The CDR3 runs to 13 residues. V lost 5 bases and J lost 3, with 10 bases in between. Per germline, CDR1 SGHAT and CDR2 FQNNGV. The CDR3 DNA follows: TGTGCCAGCAGCACCAGGGATCACTATGGCTACACCTTC. Amino acids: CASSTRDHYGYTF.

This clone was counted between two and nine times. In DNA form, the CDR3 reads TGTGCCAGCAGCCCCGTGCAGGGCGGCTCCTACGAGCAGTACTTC. Protein: CASSPVQGGSYEQYF. The V and J genes are TRBV2 and TRBJ2-7, with a tentative D call TRBD1 (5 bases). Germline CDR1 and CDR2: SNHLY and FYNNEI. The V and J ends lost 6 bases and 0 bases respectively, with 15 bases between them. The CDR3 consists of 15 residues.

The rearrangement links TRBV7-8 to TRBJ1-1; 9 bases fit TRBD1. With 3 bases clipped from V and 4 bases from J, the junction kept 15 bases outside the gene matches. In germline, CDR1 is SGHVS, CDR2 FQNEAQ. The CDR3 consists of 18 residues. The CDR3 region has the DNA TGTGCCAGCAGCTTTACTTGGTACAGGGGGCAGGCCGGCACTGAAGCTTTCTTT. Its translation: CASSFTWYRGQAGTEAFF. The full variable domain, in which reference TRBV7-8 and TRBJ1-1 provide the parts outside the CDR3, is GAGVSQSPRYKVAKRGQDVALRCDPISGHVSLFWYQQALGQGPEFLTYFQNEAQLDKSGLPSDRFFAERPEGSVSTLKIQRTQQEDSAVYLCASSFTWYRGQAGTEAFFGQGTRLTVV.

The V and J genes are TRBV28 and TRBJ2-5, with D uncertain. V shed 3 bases and J shed 4 bases, with 12 bases lying between them. The CDR3 is 14 residues long. The germline V gene has CDR1 MDHEN and CDR2 SYDVKM. The CDR3 region has the DNA TGTGCCAGCAGTTTGGCAGGAGACGTAGAGACCCAGTACTTC. Protein: CASSLAGDVETQYF.

The chain links TRBV5-5 to TRBJ1-6, with D tentatively TRBD1 (5 bases). Germline V gene data show CDR1 as SGHKS and CDR2 as YYEKEE (reference sequence). CDR3 size: 13 residues. Trimming stripped 7 bases from V and 7 bases from J, with 12 bases between. The CDR3, as DNA: TGTGCCAGCCTGGGGCAGCTGAATTCACCCCTCCACTTT. This translates into CASLGQLNSPLHF.

In its sample, this clone was seen once. The chain recombines TRBV24-1 with TRBJ2-3, with TRBD1 matching 7 bases. With V trimmed by 4 bases and J by 1 base, 10 bases remained unmatched. Germline CDR1 and CDR2: KGHDR and SFDVKD. This CDR3 spans 17 amino acids. Written as DNA, the CDR3 is TGTGCCACCAGTGACAGAAAACGACAGGGTCGCACAGATACGCAGTATTTT. As protein: CATSDRKRQGRTDTQYF.

This sequence joins TRBV7-9 and TRBJ2-6, with D perhaps matching TRBD2 (5 bases). The length of the CDR3 is 16 residues. V was pared by 6 bases and J by 0 bases, with 12 bases between. CDR1 is SEHNR, CDR2 FQNEAQ, per germline (reference sequence). The CDR3 reads CASSLASNSGANVLTF. Here the CDR3 DNA reads TGTGCCAGCAGTCTAGCTTCGAACTCTGGGGCCAACGTCCTGACTTTC.

V usage is TRBV10-3 and J usage is TRBJ1-2; D unclear. The CDR3 is 13 amino acids. The germline gives CDR1 ENHRY, CDR2 SYGVKD. V lost 3 bases and J 4 bases, leaving 9 bases between the germline ends. DNA of the CDR3: TGTGCCATCAGTGAAGCAGGACTCTATGGCTACACCTTC. It translates to CAISEAGLYGYTF.

The chain carries TRBV5-1 and TRBJ2-1; D is possibly TRBD2 (5 bases). The V end lost 4 bases, the J end lost 3 bases, and 8 bases lay between the germline ends. Germline values: CDR1 SGHRS, CDR2 YFSETQ. The CDR3 extends over 13 amino acids. In DNA, the CDR3 is TGCGCCAGCAGCGCCGGACTCTACAATGAGCAGTTCTTC. Translation gives CASSAGLYNEQFF. The full variable domain, rest sourced from reference TRBV5-1 and TRBJ2-1, is KAGVTQTPRYLIKTRGQQVTLSCSPISGHRSVSWYQQTPGQGLQFLFEYFSETQRNKGNFPGRFSGRQFSNSRSEMNVSTLELGDSALYLCASSAGLYNEQFFGPGTRLTVL.

The V gene is TRBV19, the J gene TRBJ1-5, with a possible D match to TRBD1 (5 bases). The germline V gene has CDR1 LNHDA and CDR2 SQIVND (reference sequence). With 6 bases removed from V and 3 bases from J, the gap between germline ends came to 15 bases. The CDR3 is made up of 15 amino acids. CDR3 sequence (DNA): TGTGCCAGTAGCGACAGCCTCGGTCACAATCAGCCCCAGCATTTT. Its translation: CASSDSLGHNQPQHF.

CDR3 sequence: CASSDYSLDNEQFF. CDR3 in DNA: TGTGCCAGCAGTGACTATTCTCTCGACAATGAGCAGTTCTTC. The chain links TRBV27 to TRBJ2-1; D is possibly TRBD2 (5 bases). The CDR3 is 14 residues long. Trimming shortened V by 5 bases and J by 5 bases, and 13 bases separated the two germline ends. Germline assignment: CDR1 MNHEY and CDR2 SMNVEV (reference sequence).

The V and J genes are TRBV14 and TRBJ1-1, with D possibly matching TRBD1 (5 bases). This CDR3 spans 13 amino acids. V was pared by 4 bases and J by 7 bases, with 13 bases between. Germline V gives CDR1 SGHDN, CDR2 FVKESK. DNA of the CDR3: TGTGCCAGCAGCCGGGGGACGGTCCATGAAGCTTTCTTT. Amino acid sequence: CASSRGTVHEAFF.

The gene calls are TRBV9 and TRBJ2-4; D may be TRBD1 or TRBD2 (5 bases each). Germline CDR1 SGDLS, CDR2 YYNGEE. This CDR3 is 15 amino acids long. Trimming stripped 0 bases from V and 1 base from J, with 8 bases between. The CDR3 spells CASSVGWGAKNIQYF. The CDR3 bases are TGTGCCAGCAGCGTAGGTTGGGGGGCCAAAAACATTCAGTACTTC.

The genes are TRBV19 and TRBJ1-5; 9 bases map to TRBD1. Germline V gives CDR1 LNHDA, CDR2 SQIVND (reference sequence). There are 16 residues in the CDR3. V was pared by 6 bases and J by 3 bases, with 9 bases of the junction left unmatched. The CDR3 loop is CASRWTGQGYNQPQHF. CDR3 nucleotide sequence: TGTGCCAGTAGGTGGACTGGACAGGGGTACAATCAGCCCCAGCATTTT. Full variable domain (missing parts from reference TRBV19 and TRBJ1-5): DGGITQSPKYLFRKEGQNVTLSCEQNLNHDAMYWYRQDPGQGLRLIYYSQIVNDFQKGDIAEGYSVSREKKESFPLTVTSAQKNPTAFYLCASRWTGQGYNQPQHFGDGTRLSIL.

The chain carries TRBV28 and TRBJ1-1, with no clear D. The germline V gene has CDR1 MDHEN and CDR2 SYDVKM. Between the trimmed V and J ends, which lost 5 bases and 1 base, there was a span of 11 bases. This CDR3 contains 14 residues. CDR3 in amino acids: CASSPPPANTEAFF. The CDR3, as DNA: TGTGCCAGCAGTCCCCCGCCAGCGAACACTGAAGCTTTCTTT.

This chain links TRBV7-2 with TRBJ2-5; D gene ambiguous. The germline V and J ends were trimmed by 1 base and 5 bases, with 11 bases remaining between them. The CDR3 totals 14 residues. The germline V gene encodes CDR1 SGHTA and CDR2 FQGNSA. The CDR3 here is CASSLVRVRETQYF. CDR3 nucleotides: TGTGCCAGCAGCTTAGTCCGGGTCCGTGAGACCCAGTACTTC.

The chain recombines TRBV5-1 with TRBJ2-1; D unclear. The CDR3 runs to 13 residues. V lost 3 bases and J lost 7, with 11 bases in between. CDR1 is SGHRS and CDR2 is YFSETQ in the germline V gene. CDR3 bases: TGCGCCAGCAGCTCCTCGGATGCGAATGAGCAGTTCTTC. Residues: CASSSSDANEQFF.